The following is a TCR beta chain sequence with its context. Antigen: not known. The entry originates in a study of cytomegalovirus exposure and HLA in healthy donors. PCR amplification relied on 60 Vbeta primers (plus 13 Jbeta primers). The data were produced by immunoSEQ multiplex PCR, yet TCRdb's version contains in-frame clones alone and is incomplete. The table records about 160,000 clones, 70% to 80% of them present only once. Broader study findings: A reported reduction in N-insertions relative to the roughly 640-donor mean was seen in an Asian-associated ancestry cluster in a later analysis. As was reported, the HLA-A and HLA-B alleles of most subjects were accurately predicted from TCR beta sequences. Researchers catalogued some 160 TCR beta chains as cytomegalovirus-associated.

This receptor was identified in a man between 18 and 35 years old in good health and CMV-seropositive. The sample was PBMCs.

The CDR3 is CASSFNGQGSYGYTF. The CDR3 nucleotides read TGTGCCAGCAGTTTCAACGGACAGGGAAGCTATGGCTACACCTTC. The chain has TRBV27 and TRBJ1-2; 8 positions agree with TRBD1. J gave up 4 bases and V 3 bases, and 7 bases lay outside the gene matches. Germline CDR1 and CDR2: MNHEY and SMNVEV (reference sequence). The CDR3 runs to 15 residues.